This T cell receptor (beta chain) originates from a study of cytomegalovirus exposure and HLA in healthy donors. Study details: From about 180 million T cells, an earlier analysis saw under 140 million unique TCR beta sequences.

About this clone: The antigen remains undetermined.

Whole-study findings and limits: Most TCR beta V segments were productive about 87% or about 30% of the time in an earlier analysis.

PCR used 60 Vbeta primers and 13 Jbeta primers. The protocol was immunoSEQ multiplex PCR, while the TCRdb copy is restricted to in-frame clones and leaves out a portion. The sample has fewer than 200,000 clones; roughly nine tenths are singletons. The germline V gene has CDR1 SGHTA and CDR2 FQGNSA. CDR3 length: 16 residues. The trim removed 5 bases at V and 4 bases at J, leaving 13 bases unmatched. The chain employs TRBV7-2 and TRBJ1-2; 7 bases fit TRBD1. The material sequenced was PBMCs. This receptor was obtained from a girl in the first two years of life in good health and CMV-seronegative. The CDR3 reads CASSPRFFGTAYGYTF. CDR3 DNA: TGTGCCAGCAGCCCCCGGTTTTTCGGGACAGCCTATGGCTACACCTTC.